The next 2 T cell receptor beta chains were all read from a single sample in a study of CXCR3-negative and CXCR3-positive naive CD8 T cells. Study results and caveats: CXCR3-positive naive cells had TRB CDR3s that were more hydrophobic than CXCR3-negative naive cells had.

The study made its TRB cDNA libraries by 5' RACE, adding UMI labels. TCRdb reprocessed the 5' RACE reads and stores each CDR3 protein as one record, lacking DNA. In all, the sample yields 6,500 to 10,000 distinct CDR3 sequences. Their recognized antigens are unknown. Sequencing used naive CXCR3+ CD8+ T cells from blood. Subset given: CD45RO-CCR7+CD27+CD95- naive CD8+ T cells expressing CXCR3 (TNR3+). The source is a human donor in good health. Some clones in this sample may be carry-over from other donors' samples.

Measured by frequency, this clonotype is medium-sized. The chain carries TRBV6-2 or TRBV6-3 and TRBJ1-6. CDR3 size: 13 residues. The V gene's germline CDR1 is MNHEY and CDR2 SVGEGT. The CDR3 sequence is CASNEADPSPLHF.

Its frequency marks this clonotype as medium-sized. The chain is built from TRBV16 and TRBJ1-1; TCRdb proposes TRBD1, but this gene call is untestable without DNA. The V gene's germline CDR1 is KGHSY and CDR2 FQNENV. This CDR3 has 17 residues. This CDR3 is CASSQSAQGIKNTEAFF.